These 30 T cell receptor beta chains were sequenced from one sample in a study of neurological immune-mediated disorders. MiXCR, run by TCRdb on the 5' RACE reads, gives a single entry per CDR3 protein. Among roughly 80,000 distinct CDR3 sequences, around a tenth were seen once, and the ten largest hold around 1.7%. Sequenced material: PBMCs. The receptors originated from a man in his forties or fifties in good health.

This clonotype was counted at least ten times. The gene calls are TRBV5-1 and TRBJ1-1, with 7 bases fitting TRBD1. Germline CDR1 is SGHRS and CDR2 is YFSETQ. The CDR3 length is 15 residues. The junction had 14 bases not matched to a gene; V was cut back by 1 base and J by 11 bases. The CDR3 here is CASSLLRQGGYGAFF. The CDR3 nucleotides read TGCGCCAGCAGCTTGCTAAGACAGGGAGGATATGGTGCTTTCTTT.

This clonotype appeared many times. The rearrangement links TRBV7-2 to TRBJ2-4; D unresolved. The CDR3 extends over 11 amino acids. Looked up from germline, CDR1 is SGHTA and CDR2 is FQGNSA. The V and J ends lost 4 bases and 6 bases respectively, with 4 bases between them. The DNA of the CDR3 is TGTGCCAGCAGCTCCACAAACATTCAGTACTTC. It yields the protein CASSSTNIQYF.

This clonotype was counted at least ten times. The chain carries TRBV12-3 or TRBV12-4 and TRBJ2-5, with TRBD1 matching over 9 bases. The CDR3 length is 16 residues. Losses at the gene ends were 4 bases for V and 1 base for J; bases not matched to a gene: 7. The CDR3 protein is CASSSGQGGRQETQYF. The CDR3 coding sequence is TGTGCCAGCAGTTCGGGACAGGGCGGTCGCCAAGAGACCCAGTACTTC.

This clonotype showed up many times. V gene TRBV5-1 combines with J gene TRBJ2-2, with TRBD2 matching over 12 bases. Per germline, CDR1 SGHRS and CDR2 YFSETQ. The CDR3 sequence is 17 residues long. Trimming took 4 bases from V and 1 from J; bases not matched to a gene: 5. The CDR3 protein is CASSTGLAGWNTGELFF. The CDR3 DNA is TGCGCCAGCAGCACCGGACTAGCGGGGTGGAACACCGGGGAGCTGTTTTTT.

At least ten counts were recorded for this clonotype. The chain combines TRBV5-1 with TRBJ2-7; D unclear. Trimming took off 2 bases at V and 6 bases at J, with 6 bases between the two ends. CDR1 is SGHRS, CDR2 YFSETQ, per germline. The CDR3 is made up of 11 amino acids. The DNA for the CDR3 is TGCGCCAGCAGCTTAATGGGCGAGCAGTACTTC. This translates into CASSLMGEQYF.

With regard to this clonotype: One end of the junction is discordant with germline, which a read error may explain. The chain is built from TRBV10-3 and TRBJ1-4; D gene uncertain. This CDR3 region has 10 residues. CDR1 is ENHRY and CDR2 is SYGVKD in the germline V gene. The CDR3 DNA reads TGTGTCATCGGGCAGGAAAAACTGTTTTTT. The encoded protein is CVIGQEKLFF.

This clonotype was counted many times. V and J are TRBV5-1 and TRBJ1-4, with D maybe TRBD1 (6 bases). The germline V and J ends were trimmed by 2 bases and 3 bases, with 8 bases remaining between them. This CDR3 has 14 amino acids. CDR1 and CDR2 (germline): SGHRS, YFSETQ. The CDR3 coding sequence is TGCGCCAGCAGCTTCGGACAGCCTAATGAAAAACTGTTTTTT. It encodes CASSFGQPNEKLFF. The full variable domain, with the rest looked up from reference TRBV5-1 and TRBJ1-4, is KAGVTQTPRYLIKTRGQQVTLSCSPISGHRSVSWYQQTPGQGLQFLFEYFSETQRNKGNFPGRFSGRQFSNSRSEMNVSTLELGDSALYLCASSFGQPNEKLFFGSGTQLSVL.

On this clonotype itself: A much larger clonotype is one base distant, so this may be a read error. The chain is built from TRBV11-2 and TRBJ2-1; D possibly matches TRBD1 or TRBD2 (5 bases each). CDR1 SGHAT and CDR2 FQNNGV come from the germline V gene. This CDR3 is built from 14 residues. The CDR3 DNA sequence: TGTGCCGGCAGCCCTCCGGGGCGTAGGAATGAGCAGTTCTTC. Residues: CAGSPPGRRNEQFF.

The table lists this clonotype with many counts. This chain joins TRBV27 and TRBJ1-5; perhaps TRBD1 as D (5 bases). Trimming stripped 0 bases from V and 4 bases from J, with 10 bases between. The CDR3 spans 15 residues. Germline loops: CDR1 MNHEY, CDR2 SMNVEV (reference sequence). The DNA for the CDR3 is TGTGCCAGCAGTTTATCGGGAGGGGTTAATCAGCCCCAGCATTTT. As protein: CASSLSGGVNQPQHF.

This clonotype occurred many times. The chain has TRBV29-1 and TRBJ2-6, with unresolved D. Looked up from germline, CDR1 is SQVTM and CDR2 is ANQGSEA. This CDR3 is 15 amino acids long. The V end was cut by 1 base, the J end by 0 bases, with 7 bases between. The CDR3 is CSVEGPGSGANVLTF. The CDR3, as DNA: TGCAGCGTTGAAGGTCCGGGCTCTGGGGCCAACGTCCTGACTTTC.

The chain combines TRBV19 with TRBJ2-2; D could derive from TRBD1 or TRBD2 (5 bases each). Trimming took 4 bases from V and 3 from J, leaving 15 bases between them. Germline CDR1 reads LNHDA; CDR2 reads SQIVND (reference sequence). CDR3 length: 16 residues. As DNA, the CDR3 is TGTGCCAGTAGTACCCCCGGGGCAGCTTACACCGGGGAGCTGTTTTTT. It encodes CASSTPGAAYTGELFF.

The rearrangement joins TRBV5-6 to TRBJ2-7, with D maybe TRBD1 (6 bases). Trimming took off 6 bases at V and 4 bases at J, with 26 bases between the two ends. CDR1 SGHDT and CDR2 YYEEEE come from the germline V gene. The CDR3 covers 17 residues. The CDR3 DNA is TGTGCCAGCATCCTCGGGACATGGAGTAGTTCGTCTTACGAGCAGTACTTC. Its translation is CASILGTWSSSSYEQYF. The variable domain in full, completed from reference TRBV5-6 and TRBJ2-7, reads DAGVTQSPTHLIKTRGQQVTLRCSPKSGHDTVSWYQQALGQGPQFIFQYYEEEERQRGNFPDRFSGHQFPNYSSELNVNALLLGDSALYLCASILGTWSSSSYEQYFGPGTRLTVT.

This clonotype was found many times. The genes are TRBV5-1 and TRBJ2-1; D may be TRBD1 or TRBD2 (6 bases each). Trimming removed 6 bases at V and 9 bases at J, with 16 bases between. In germline, CDR1 is SGHRS, CDR2 YFSETQ. This CDR3 has 13 residues. CDR3 amino acids: CASTRGQGPEQFF. In DNA, the CDR3 is TGCGCCAGCACCCGGGGGCAGGGCCCTGAGCAGTTCTTC.

V is TRBV5-1 and J is TRBJ2-7; D gene uncertain. Germline V CDR1 and CDR2: SGHRS, YFSETQ. V lost 3 bases and J lost 2, with 15 bases in between. The CDR3 sequence is 15 residues long. CDR3: CASSSPYDVTYEQYF. The CDR3 nucleotides are TGCGCCAGCAGCTCCCCCTATGACGTGACCTACGAGCAGTACTTC.

This clonotype was recorded at least ten times. The V gene is TRBV6-5, the J gene TRBJ2-1, with D unresolved. Germline V gene lookup returns CDR1 MNHEY and CDR2 SVGAGI. V lost 0 bases and J lost 8, with 11 bases in between. CDR3 length equals 14 residues. The CDR3 bases are TGTGCCAGCAGTTACTCCCCCTTGGGCCATGAGCAGTTCTTC. It yields the protein CASSYSPLGHEQFF.

The table lists this clonotype with many counts. The rearrangement joins TRBV6-2 or TRBV6-3 to TRBJ2-1; 10 nucleotides align to TRBD2. Germline CDR1 MNHEY, CDR2 SVGEGT. This CDR3 has 15 residues. With 0 bases clipped from V and 9 bases from J, the junction kept 5 bases outside the gene matches. CDR3 nucleotides: TGTGCCAGCAGTTACTCTAGCAGCGGGAGGGTTGAGCAGTTCTTC. This gives the protein CASSYSSSGRVEQFF.

This clonotype was counted at least ten times. V is TRBV4-2 and J is TRBJ2-7; TRBD2 matches 10 bases. This CDR3 comprises 17 residues. Germline CDR1 LGHNA, CDR2 YNFKEQ. The V segment lost 0 bases and the J segment 2 bases; nucleotides outside the gene matches: 7. The CDR3 sequence is CASSQDSTSGWAYEQYF. DNA for the CDR3: TGTGCCAGCAGCCAAGATTCGACTAGCGGGTGGGCCTACGAGCAGTACTTC.

This clonotype was seen ten or more times. This rearrangement joins TRBV6-5 to TRBJ2-7; D unresolved. CDR1 is MNHEY, CDR2 SVGAGI, per germline. This CDR3 has 15 amino acids. V was shortened by 6 bases and J by 0 bases, with 15 bases between the two germline ends. CDR3 region: CASRDRARSSYEQYF. The CDR3 DNA is TGTGCCAGCAGGGACCGGGCGCGGAGCTCCTACGAGCAGTACTTC.

This clonotype was observed many times. CDR3 sequence: CASSQGPGGLYQETQYF. The CDR3 bases are TGTGCCAGCAGCCAAGGTCCAGGGGGACTATACCAAGAGACCCAGTACTTC. The chain has TRBV4-2 and TRBJ2-5; D assignment may be TRBD1 or TRBD2 (7 bases each). Germline CDR1 LGHNA, CDR2 YNFKEQ. The CDR3 extends over 17 amino acids. Trimming took off 1 base at V and 0 bases at J, with 15 bases between the two ends.

This clonotype was seen ten or more times. CDR3 coding DNA: TGTGCCAGCTCACCAACAGGGGCGAAAGATACGCAGTATTTT. Translation gives CASSPTGAKDTQYF. This chain connects TRBV18 to TRBJ2-3, with TRBD1 matching 7 bases. Germline V CDR1 and CDR2: KGHSH, LQKENI. V shed 2 bases, J shed 5 bases, and the junction held 4 bases outside the gene matches. This CDR3 spans 14 amino acids.

This clonotype was seen ten or more times. The V and J genes are TRBV20-1 and TRBJ2-3, with 13 bases that match TRBD2. The CDR3 length is 17 residues. The trim removed 1 base at V and 5 bases at J, leaving 9 bases unmatched. Germline CDR1 is DFQATT and CDR2 is SNEGSKA (reference sequence). The CDR3 coding sequence is TGCAGTGCTAGAGGAGATGGGACTAGCGGGATGAGAGATACGCAGTATTTT. This gives the protein CSARGDGTSGMRDTQYF.

In this sample, this clonotype turned up many times. This chain connects TRBV9 to TRBJ1-1; 7 nucleotides agree with TRBD1. Germline CDR1 is SGDLS and CDR2 is YYNGEE. Trimming at V came to 3 bases and at J to 4 bases, leaving 0 bases not matched to a gene. The CDR3 sequence is 12 residues long. For the CDR3, the DNA is TGTGCCAGCAGCGCAGGGGGCACTGAAGCTTTCTTT. Its translation is CASSAGGTEAFF.

The table lists this clonotype with many counts. This chain links TRBV20-1 with TRBJ1-1; perhaps TRBD1 as D (6 bases). Germline CDR1 is DFQATT and CDR2 is SNEGSKA (reference sequence). V was shortened by 5 bases and J by 10 bases, with 23 bases between the two germline ends. CDR3 length: 14 amino acids. DNA of the CDR3: TGCAGTGCTCTAAGGGGCAGGCGGGACACTTCAGCTTTCTTT. Translated: CSALRGRRDTSAFF.

This clonotype was recorded many times. V and J are TRBV29-1 and TRBJ2-2, with 7 bases that match TRBD2. The germline CDR1 and CDR2 sequences are SQVTM and ANQGSEA. The CDR3 has 12 residues. This CDR3 reads CSCAGLTGELFF. The CDR3 nucleotides read TGCAGTTGCGCGGGACTAACCGGGGAGCTGTTTTTT.

This clonotype was found many times. The V call is TRBV7-2, the J call TRBJ2-5; TRBD1 aligns across 8 bases. CDR1 is SGHTA and CDR2 is FQGNSA in the germline V gene. V lost 5 bases to trimming and J lost 2 bases; unmatched junction nucleotides: 7. The CDR3 covers 15 residues. The CDR3 DNA sequence: TGTGCCAGCAGCCTCGGAAACAGGGGGCAAGAGACCCAGTACTTC. Amino acid sequence: CASSLGNRGQETQYF.

This clonotype occurred a few times. The chain links TRBV29-1 to TRBJ2-1; D unclear. V gave up 3 bases and J gave up 0 bases, with 9 bases separating them. The CDR3 sequence is 14 residues long. Germline V lookup: CDR1 SQVTM, CDR2 ANQGSEA. CDR3 sequence: CSVDRSHSYNEQFF. The CDR3 DNA sequence: TGCAGCGTTGATCGAAGTCACTCCTACAATGAGCAGTTCTTC.

In this sample, this clonotype turned up many times. The chain has TRBV12-3 or TRBV12-4 and TRBJ1-1, with D hard to call. The CDR3 spans 13 residues. Trimming cost V 5 bases and J 0 bases, with 7 bases left between them. CDR3 nucleotides: TGTGCCAGCAGTGCGGGGATGAACACTGAAGCTTTCTTT. Protein: CASSAGMNTEAFF.

This clonotype has ten or more counts. The V and J genes are TRBV20-1 and TRBJ1-6; the D gene is possibly TRBD1 (5 bases). CDR3 length: 14 amino acids. The germline V gene encodes CDR1 DFQATT and CDR2 SNEGSKA (reference sequence). The germline V and J ends were trimmed by 6 bases and 10 bases, with 19 bases remaining between them. The chain's CDR3 is CSAPPGQGRSPLHF. The CDR3, as DNA: TGCAGTGCCCCCCCTGGGCAGGGACGGTCACCCCTCCACTTT.

This clonotype was counted ten times or more. As DNA, the CDR3 is TGTGCCACCAGCGGGTCGAGCTCCTACAATGAGCAGTTCTTC. Its translation is CATSGSSSYNEQFF. The chain uses TRBV10-3 and TRBJ2-1; perhaps TRBD2 as D (6 bases). The CDR3 spans 14 residues. Trimming removed 10 bases at V and 0 bases at J, with 13 bases between. Germline V gene sequence: CDR1 ENHRY, CDR2 SYGVKD.

This clonotype was observed a handful of times. The chain combines TRBV5-5 with TRBJ1-4; 7 bases agree with TRBD1. V trimming: 4 bases; J trimming: 4 bases; junction bases outside the gene matches: 7. The germline CDR1 and CDR2 sequences are SGHKS and YYEKEE (reference sequence). The CDR3 runs 15 residues. The CDR3 sequence: CASSPYRGGNEKLFF. The CDR3 nucleotides read TGTGCCAGCAGCCCCTACAGGGGTGGTAATGAAAAACTGTTTTTT.